This T cell receptor beta chain was recorded in a study of molecular identifiers for immune sequencing clone quantification. Study information: The replicates split RNA from around 20,000 or 100,000 naive CD8 cells five ways and sequenced four. Overall study findings and caveats: Among effectors, clones above 20 RNA copies held over 99% of molecules; among naive cells, under 1%.

Using a CD8+CD4-CCR7+CD45RA+ phenotype, naive CD8 T cells were sorted. TCRdb reanalysed the PCR reads using MiXCR and keeps one entry per CDR3 protein. The profile shows approximately 500,000 distinct CDR3 sequences, about 21% of them singletons. CDR1 and CDR2 from the germline V gene are LNHDA and SQIVND (reference sequence). The V segment lost 10 bases and the J segment 7 bases; nucleotides outside the gene matches: 6. This CDR3 is 12 amino acids long. With respect to this clonotype: The antigen remains undetermined.

The receptor was isolated from a human donor in good health. Some libraries in this study had Jurkat cell RNA spiked in. V is TRBV19 and J is TRBJ2-2; 7 nucleotides line up with TRBD1. Sample: naive CD8+ T cells from blood, with Jurkat cell RNA spiked in. Subset of the sample: FACS-sorted CD8+CD4-CCR7+CD45RA+ naive T cells. In DNA form, the CDR3 reads TGTGCCACCAGACAGGGCGACGGGGAGCTGTTTTTT. This translates into CATRQGDGELFF.